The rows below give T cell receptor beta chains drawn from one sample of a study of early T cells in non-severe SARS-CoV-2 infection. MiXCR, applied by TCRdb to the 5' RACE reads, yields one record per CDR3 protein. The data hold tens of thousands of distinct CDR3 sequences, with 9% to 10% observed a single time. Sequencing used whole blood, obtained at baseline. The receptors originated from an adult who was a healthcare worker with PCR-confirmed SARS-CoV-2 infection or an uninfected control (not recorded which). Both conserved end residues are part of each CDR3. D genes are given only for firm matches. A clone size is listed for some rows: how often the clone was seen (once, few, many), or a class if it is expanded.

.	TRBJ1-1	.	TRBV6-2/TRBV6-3	TGTGCCAGCAGTTACTCTTTGAGGTCGAACACTGAAGCTTTCTTT	CASSYSLRSNTEAFF
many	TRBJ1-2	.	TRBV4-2	TGTGCCAGCAGCCGGGACTCGGACAGCGCTAACTATGGCTACACCTTC	CASSRDSDSANYGYTF
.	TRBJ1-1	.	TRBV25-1	TGTGCCAGCATCGAGAACACTGAAGCTTTCTTT	CASIENTEAFF
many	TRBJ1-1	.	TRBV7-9	TGTGCCAGCAGCCAGGACAGCAACACTGAAGCTTTCTTT	CASSQDSNTEAFF
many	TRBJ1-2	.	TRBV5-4	TGTGCCAGCAGCTTGGGACTCCGGGACACCGAATCGGGCTACACCTTC	CASSLGLRDTESGYTF
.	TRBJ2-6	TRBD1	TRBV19	TGTGCCAGTATTGACAGGGGGGTATTTGGGGCCAACGTCCTGACTTTC	CASIDRGVFGANVLTF
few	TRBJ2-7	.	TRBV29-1	TGCAGCGTTGACGGGACGGATTCCTACGAGCAGTACTTC	CSVDGTDSYEQYF
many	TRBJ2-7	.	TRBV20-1	TGCAGTGCTAGTTGGGGAAGTCACTCCTACGAGCAGTACTTC	CSASWGSHSYEQYF
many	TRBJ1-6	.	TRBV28	TGTGCCAGCGTAGGGGAAGATTCACCCCTCCACTTT	CASVGEDSPLHF
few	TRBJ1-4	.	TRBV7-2	TGTGCCAGCAGCCCCAAGGGACGGACCCGGAATGAAAAACTGTTTTTT	CASSPKGRTRNEKLFF
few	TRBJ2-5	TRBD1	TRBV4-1	TGCGCCAGCAGCCTGGGACAGCAAGAGACCCAGTACTTC	CASSLGQQETQYF
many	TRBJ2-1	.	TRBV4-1	TGCGCCAGCAGCCAAACGGGTCATGGGACAACCTCCGTGCGCAATGAGCAGTTCTTC	CASSQTGHGTTSVRNEQFF
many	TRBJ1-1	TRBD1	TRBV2	TGTGCCAGCCGCGACGCAGGGGGCGGTATCACTGAAGCTTTCTTT	CASRDAGGGITEAFF
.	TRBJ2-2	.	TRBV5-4	TGTGCCAGCAGCTGGTCGGGACCCAGGACCCCCGGGGAGCTGTTTTTT	CASSWSGPRTPGELFF
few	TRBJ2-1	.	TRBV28	TGTGCCAGCAGTTTCCCGTTTAGGGTCAATGAGCAGTTCTTC	CASSFPFRVNEQFF
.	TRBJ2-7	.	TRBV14	TGTGCCAGCAGCCGTTCGGGGGTCTCCTACGAGCAGTACTTC	CASSRSGVSYEQYF
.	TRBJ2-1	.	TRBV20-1	TGCAGTGCTAGAGGGGACACCAACAATGAGCAGTTCTTC	CSARGDTNNEQFF
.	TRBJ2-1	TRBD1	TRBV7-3	TGTGCCAGCAGCGTCCAACAGGGGACTGAGCAGTTCTTC	CASSVQQGTEQFF
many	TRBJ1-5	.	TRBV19	TGTGCCAGTAGGAATCCGGGACATAGCAATCAGCCCCAGCATTTT	CASRNPGHSNQPQHF
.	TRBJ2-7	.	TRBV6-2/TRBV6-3	TGTGCCAGCAGTTCAAGCAGCGAGCAGTACTTC	CASSSSSEQYF
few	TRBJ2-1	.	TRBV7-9	TGTGCCAGCAGCCCGGCCAACAATGAGCAGTTCTTC	CASSPANNEQFF
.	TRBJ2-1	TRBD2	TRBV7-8	TGTGCCAGCACCCTCGGTCTAGCGGGAGCCAATGAGCAGTTCTTC	CASTLGLAGANEQFF
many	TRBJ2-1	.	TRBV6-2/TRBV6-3	TGTGCCAGCAGACAGAGCGGGCTGAACAATGAGCAGTTCTTC	CASRQSGLNNEQFF
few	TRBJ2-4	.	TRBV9	TGTGCCAGCAGTCCCACCCAGGGGATGGCAAACATTCAGTACTTC	CASSPTQGMANIQYF
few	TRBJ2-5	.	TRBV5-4	TGTGCCAGCAGCTTTGAGGGGTTAGAGACCCAGTACTTC	CASSFEGLETQYF
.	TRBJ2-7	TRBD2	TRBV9	TGTGCCAGCAGCGTGGGACTAGCGGGACTAGGCGAGCAGTACTTC	CASSVGLAGLGEQYF
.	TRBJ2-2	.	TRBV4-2	TGTGCCAGCAGCCAAGACATAGCTCCCGGGGAGCTGTTTTTT	CASSQDIAPGELFF
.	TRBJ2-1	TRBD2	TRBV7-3	TGTGCCAGCAGCCCTGCGTCTAGCGGGAGGCTGAAGTTTGATGAGCAGTTCTTC	CASSPASSGRLKFDEQFF
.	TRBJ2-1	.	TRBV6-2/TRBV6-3	TGTGCCAGCAGTCAACAGGGGGGGTCCTACAATGAGCAGTTCTTC	CASSQQGGSYNEQFF
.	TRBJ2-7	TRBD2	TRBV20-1	TGCAGTGCTAGACCACTAGCGGGAGTCTCCTACGAGCAGTACTTC	CSARPLAGVSYEQYF
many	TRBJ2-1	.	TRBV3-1	TGTGCCAGCAGCCAAGTAACATCCCTTCACACGGAGCAGTTCTTC	CASSQVTSLHTEQFF
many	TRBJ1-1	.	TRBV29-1	TGCAGCCATACAGGAGTAAACACTGAAGCTTTCTTT	CSHTGVNTEAFF
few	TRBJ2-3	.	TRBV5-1	TGCGCCAGCAGTCCGGATTCCCAAAAAGATACGCAGTATTTT	CASSPDSQKDTQYF
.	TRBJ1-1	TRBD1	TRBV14	TGTGCCAGCAGACCCGGACAGGGAAAGGGGTTTAACACTGAAGCTTTCTTT	CASRPGQGKGFNTEAFF
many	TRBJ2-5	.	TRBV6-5	TGTGCCAGCAGTTACTCTGGGAGGTTGGGGACCCAGTACTTC	CASSYSGRLGTQYF
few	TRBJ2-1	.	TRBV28	TGTGCCAGCGGGAGACTCGCTGGGTTCCGGATTGAGCAGTTCTTC	CASGRLAGFRIEQFF
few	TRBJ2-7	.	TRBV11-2	TGTGCCAGCAGCTTACACGAAGAGCAGTACTTC	CASSLHEEQYF
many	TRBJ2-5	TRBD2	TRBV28	TGTGCCAGCAGTGGACTAGCGGGGTCTGGAGAGACCCAGTACTTC	CASSGLAGSGETQYF
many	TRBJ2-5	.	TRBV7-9	TGTGCCAGCAGCGGTCTAGCATTCGGGACCCAGTACTTC	CASSGLAFGTQYF
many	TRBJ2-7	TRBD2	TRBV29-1	TGCAGCGTTGGCCTAGCGGACGGCTGGGAGCAGTACTTC	CSVGLADGWEQYF
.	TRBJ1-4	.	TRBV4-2	TGTGCCAGCAGCCAAGGACAGATAGGGGAAAAACTGTTTTTT	CASSQGQIGEKLFF